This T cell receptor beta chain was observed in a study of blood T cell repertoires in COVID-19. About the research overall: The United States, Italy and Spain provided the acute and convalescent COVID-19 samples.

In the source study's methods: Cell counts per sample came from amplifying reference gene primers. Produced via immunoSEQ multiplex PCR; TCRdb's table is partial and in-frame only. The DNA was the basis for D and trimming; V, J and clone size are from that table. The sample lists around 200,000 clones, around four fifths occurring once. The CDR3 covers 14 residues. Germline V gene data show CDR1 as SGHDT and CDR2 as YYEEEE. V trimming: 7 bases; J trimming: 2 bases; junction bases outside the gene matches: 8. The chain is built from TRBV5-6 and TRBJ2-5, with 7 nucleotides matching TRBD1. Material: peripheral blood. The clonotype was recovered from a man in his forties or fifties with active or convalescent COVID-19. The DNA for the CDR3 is TGTGCCAGCCCAACGAACAGGGGTCAAGAGACCCAGTACTTC. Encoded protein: CASPTNRGQETQYF.